Presented here are 32 T cell receptor beta chains from one specimen sequenced in a study of cytomegalovirus exposure and HLA in healthy donors. 13 Jbeta primers and 60 Vbeta primers were used for the PCR. Clones were sequenced by immunoSEQ multiplex PCR, and TCRdb holds only the in-frame ones, with some missing. The sample records around 200,000 clones, 60% to 80% being singletons. Sample: PBMCs. These receptors were taken from a man aged 40-50 years in good health and CMV-seronegative.

The J gene is TRBJ1-5, the V gene TRBV7-2, with 7 bases fitting TRBD1. The CDR3 extends over 14 amino acids. Unmatched junction bases numbered 4, after V lost 1 base and J lost 7 bases. The germline CDR1 and CDR2 sequences are SGHTA and FQGNSA. CDR3 amino acids: CASSLGPGGQPQHF. In nucleotides, the CDR3 is TGTGCCAGCAGCTTAGGGCCAGGGGGACAGCCCCAGCATTTT.

This clone was seen a few times. The V and J genes are TRBV7-2 and TRBJ1-1; 10 bases align to TRBD1. V trimming: 5 bases; J trimming: 5 bases; junction bases outside the gene matches: 2. Per germline, CDR1 SGHTA and CDR2 FQGNSA. This CDR3 contains 13 residues. The chain's CDR3 is CASSGQGGTEAFF. DNA for the CDR3: TGTGCCAGCAGCGGACAGGGGGGAACTGAAGCTTTCTTT.

The rearrangement links TRBV28 to TRBJ1-5; the D is unclear. Germline CDR1 MDHEN, CDR2 SYDVKM. The CDR3 totals 12 residues. Trimming took off 6 bases at V and 6 bases at J, with 9 bases between the two ends. The CDR3 spells CASRDSGQPQHF. The DNA for the CDR3 is TGTGCCAGCAGGGATTCGGGTCAGCCCCAGCATTTT.

The table lists this clone with a few counts. The J gene is TRBJ1-2, the V gene TRBV5-1, with TRBD1 as a possible D gene (6 bases). This CDR3 is built from 14 residues. V shed 1 base and J shed 6 bases, with 13 bases lying between them. Germline V gene sequence: CDR1 SGHRS, CDR2 YFSETQ. The CDR3 reads CASSLFTGKDGYTF. CDR3 DNA sequence: TGCGCCAGCAGCTTGTTCACAGGGAAGGATGGCTACACCTTC.

This clone was observed once. J is TRBJ1-4 and V is TRBV6-5; TRBD1 matches 9 bases. CDR1 and CDR2 from the germline V gene are MNHEY and SVGAGI. The CDR3 sequence is 15 residues long. After removal of 6 bases from V and 7 bases from J, the junction contained 9 bases not matched to a gene. The CDR3 region has the DNA TGTGCCAGCAGCCCCCCCGGGACAGGGCGTGAAAAACTGTTTTTT. Translation gives CASSPPGTGREKLFF.

With respect to this clone: The sample has other DNA sequences that encode this CDR3 too. This chain joins TRBV5-4 and TRBJ2-1, with a weak D call TRBD1 (5 bases). The CDR3 runs to 14 residues. Germline assignment: CDR1 SGHNT and CDR2 YYREEE (reference sequence). Trimming took 1 base from V and 0 from J, leaving 5 bases between them. The CDR3 protein is CASSLRGSYNEQFF. CDR3 DNA: TGTGCCAGCAGCTTGAGGGGCTCCTACAATGAGCAGTTCTTC.

The chain joins TRBV7-2 to TRBJ1-5, with D possibly TRBD1 on 5 matching bases. CDR1 and CDR2 (germline): SGHTA, FQGNSA. The CDR3 runs 14 residues. V was trimmed by 5 bases and J by 2 bases, leaving 10 bases between them. The CDR3 reads CASSLRVGNQPQHF. The CDR3 DNA is TGTGCCAGCAGCCTCAGGGTTGGCAATCAGCCCCAGCATTTT.

V gene TRBV7-9 combines with J gene TRBJ2-1, with 12 positions matching TRBD1. Unmatched junction bases numbered 11, after V lost 6 bases and J lost 14 bases. This CDR3 is 14 amino acids long. Germline V gives CDR1 SEHNR, CDR2 FQNEAQ (reference sequence). CDR3 nucleotides: TGTGCCAGCAGTCGGGGGGGGACAGGGGGCGCTGAGTTCTTC. Translating gives CASSRGGTGGAEFF.

The V call is TRBV10-3, the J call TRBJ2-3, with D hard to call. The CDR3 length is 14 residues. Germline V lookup: CDR1 ENHRY, CDR2 SYGVKD. V lost 3 bases, J lost 1 base, and 8 bases lay in between. The CDR3 nucleotides are TGTGCCATCAGTGAAGGAGTTCGCACAGATACGCAGTATTTT. Its protein product is CAISEGVRTDTQYF.

The genes are TRBV2 and TRBJ1-5; 8 bases agree with TRBD1. V shed 8 bases, J shed 3 bases, and the junction held 3 bases outside the gene matches. The germline gives CDR1 SNHLY, CDR2 FYNNEI. The CDR3 consists of 13 residues. The CDR3 sequence: CASGTGSNQPQHF. CDR3 coding DNA: TGTGCCAGCGGGACAGGCTCCAATCAGCCCCAGCATTTT.

The chain joins TRBV27 to TRBJ2-7; D may be TRBD1 (6 bases). The ends were cut back, 6 bases at V and 3 bases at J, with 9 bases in the middle. Germline loops: CDR1 MNHEY, CDR2 SMNVEV (reference sequence). CDR3 length: 12 amino acids. The CDR3 is CASSRGSYEQYF. In nucleotides, the CDR3 is TGTGCCAGCAGCAGGGGAAGCTACGAGCAGTACTTC.

This clone was detected a few times. The chain employs TRBV20-1 and TRBJ1-1; 9 bases match TRBD1. The V and J ends lost 8 bases and 10 bases, in that order; junction bases with no gene match: 8. Germline V gives CDR1 DFQATT, CDR2 SNEGSKA (reference sequence). The CDR3 runs 11 residues. The CDR3 DNA is TGCAGTTCAAAGGGACAGGGTGGAGCTTTCTTT. Translated: CSSKGQGGAFF.

This chain connects TRBV6-1 to TRBJ1-2, with D tentatively TRBD1 (5 bases). The CDR3 consists of 14 residues. Deletions cut 7 bases from V and 5 bases from J, with 17 bases between. CDR1 is MNHNS, CDR2 SASEGT, per germline. The CDR3 bases are TGTGCCAGCATTCTGTTACGGGGGGGATATGGCTACACCTTC. Protein product: CASILLRGGYGYTF.

The chain links TRBV30 to TRBJ1-2, with TRBD1 identical over 9 bases. The CDR3 contains 13 residues. Germline V gene sequence: CDR1 GTSNPN, CDR2 SVGIG (reference sequence). Trimming took 7 bases from V and 5 from J; bases not matched to a gene: 8. The CDR3 is CAYSRDREYGYTF. The CDR3 DNA follows: TGTGCCTATTCACGGGACAGGGAGTATGGCTACACCTTC.

This clone has more than one count but fewer than ten. The CDR3 spells CASSPSRGEGEQYF. CDR3 DNA: TGTGCCAGCTCACCCAGTCGGGGGGAGGGCGAGCAGTACTTC. The chain employs TRBV18 and TRBJ2-7, with 7 bases matching TRBD2. Germline assignment: CDR1 KGHSH and CDR2 LQKENI. Trimming at V came to 3 bases and at J to 6 bases, leaving 8 bases not matched to a gene. CDR3 size: 14 residues.

Only one count was recorded for this clone. The V gene is TRBV28, the J gene TRBJ2-5, with D perhaps matching TRBD2 (5 bases). Matching the DNA end better, TRBJ2-7 makes the J call doubtful. The length of the CDR3 is 13 residues. CDR1 is MDHEN, CDR2 SYDVKM, per germline. The CDR3 nucleotides are TGTGCCAGCAGTTTGGCGGGCCCCTACGAGCAGTACTTC. This encodes CASSLAGPYEQYF.

This clone was seen a few times. J is TRBJ2-5 and V is TRBV7-3; 10 bases agree with TRBD2. CDR3 length: 15 residues. The V and J ends lost 5 bases and 4 bases, in that order; junction bases with no gene match: 7. Germline CDR1 and CDR2: SGHTA and FQGTGA. CDR3 bases: TGTGCCAGCAGCGCAGGGACTAGCGCTACAGAGACCCAGTACTTC. Protein product: CASSAGTSATETQYF.

In the case of this clone: One end of the junction varies from germline; a read error may be responsible. CDR3 protein: CSSSLTSSFREAYEQYF. Written as DNA, the CDR3 is TGTTCCAGCAGCTTAACGAGTAGTTTCAGGGAGGCCTACGAGCAGTACTTC. This chain uses TRBV7-9 with TRBJ2-7; D might be TRBD2 (6 bases). CDR1 and CDR2 from the germline V gene are SEHNR and FQNEAQ (reference sequence). This CDR3 has 17 amino acids. The whole variable domain, remainder taken from reference TRBV7-9 and TRBJ2-7, is DTGVSQNPRHKITKRGQNVTFRCDPISEHNRLYWYRQTLGQGPEFLTYFQNEAQLEKSRLLSDRFSAERPKGSFSTLEIQRTEQGDSAMYLCSSSLTSSFREAYEQYFGPGTRLTVT.

With respect to this clone: The junction does not match germline at one end; this may be a read error. The rearrangement joins TRBV5-1 to TRBJ2-3; perhaps TRBD2 as D (5 bases). CDR3 length: 15 residues. In germline, CDR1 is SGHRS, CDR2 YFSETQ. The DNA for the CDR3 is TGCGCCAACAGCTTGGACGGAGGCCCCACAGATACGCAGTATTTT. Encoded protein: CANSLDGGPTDTQYF. The whole variable domain, remainder taken from reference TRBV5-1 and TRBJ2-3, is KAGVTQTPRYLIKTRGQQVTLSCSPISGHRSVSWYQQTPGQGLQFLFEYFSETQRNKGNFPGRFSGRQFSNSRSEMNVSTLELGDSALYLCANSLDGGPTDTQYFGPGTRLTVL.

This chain uses TRBV19 with TRBJ2-3, with a possible D match to TRBD2 (5 bases). There are 12 residues in the CDR3. V lost 4 bases and J 6 bases, leaving 8 bases between the germline ends. Looked up from germline, CDR1 is LNHDA and CDR2 is SQIVND (reference sequence). CDR3 amino acids: CASSKGGDTQYF. CDR3 in DNA: TGTGCCAGTAGTAAGGGCGGGGATACGCAGTATTTT.

The chain combines TRBV19 with TRBJ2-1, with D maybe TRBD2 (6 bases). Germline V gene sequence: CDR1 LNHDA, CDR2 SQIVND (reference sequence). Trimming stripped 1 base from V and 5 bases from J, with 9 bases between. The CDR3 has 14 residues. CDR3 in amino acids: CASSIAGVDNEQFF. The CDR3 nucleotides are TGTGCCAGTAGTATAGCGGGGGTAGACAATGAGCAGTTCTTC.

This clone was found a few times. The chain has TRBV7-2 and TRBJ2-7, with a weak D call TRBD1 (5 bases). The CDR3 consists of 14 residues. Trimming removed 5 bases from V and 0 bases from J, with 11 bases in between. The germline V gene has CDR1 SGHTA and CDR2 FQGNSA. CDR3 loop: CASSPGRLSYEQYF. The CDR3 DNA reads TGTGCCAGCAGCCCAGGGCGGCTCTCCTACGAGCAGTACTTC. Complete variable domain (other parts from reference TRBV7-2 and TRBJ2-7): GAGVSQSPSNKVTEKGKDVELRCDPISGHTALYWYRQSLGQGLEFLIYFQGNSAPDKSGLPSDRFSAERTGGSVSTLTIQRTQQEDSAVYLCASSPGRLSYEQYFGPGTRLTVT.

The chain uses TRBV6-4 and TRBJ1-2; unclear D gene. Germline CDR1 is MRHNA and CDR2 is SNTAGT. The CDR3 consists of 14 residues. V lost 2 bases to trimming and J lost 4 bases, with 11 bases between them. As DNA, the CDR3 is TGTGCCAGCAGTGACGTATATCGGGGCTATGGCTACACCTTC. Translation gives CASSDVYRGYGYTF.

This clone was seen a single time. The rearrangement joins TRBV5-1 to TRBJ2-3; 7 bases are a match to TRBD1. CDR3 length equals 17 residues. Germline CDR1 is SGHRS and CDR2 is YFSETQ. Germline trimming cut 3 bases from V and 0 bases from J; bases unmatched to any gene: 10. CDR3 nucleotides: TGCGCCAGCAGCTCGGGCACAGGGGATACTAGCACAGATACGCAGTATTTT. This gives the protein CASSSGTGDTSTDTQYF.

This clone was found a few times. The genes are TRBV12-5 and TRBJ1-2, with TRBD1 identical over 10 bases. The CDR3 has 16 residues. Looked up from germline, CDR1 is LGHNT and CDR2 is FRNRAP. Unmatched junction bases numbered 7, after V lost 0 bases and J lost 6 bases. The CDR3 DNA follows: TGTGCTAGTGGTTTGGTACCGGGACAGGGGAGCGATGGCTACACCTTC. Amino acid sequence: CASGLVPGQGSDGYTF. Together with reference TRBV12-5 and TRBJ1-2, the CDR3 gives the full variable domain: DARVTQTPRHKVTEMGQEVTMRCQPILGHNTVFWYRQTMMQGLELLAYFRNRAPLDDSGMPKDRFSAEMPDATLATLKIQPSEPRDSAVYFCASGLVPGQGSDGYTFGSGTRLTVV.

The chain carries TRBV7-3 and TRBJ2-1; 15 bases are shared with TRBD2. V lost 5 bases, J lost 7 bases, and 9 bases stayed unmatched. CDR3 size: 17 residues. Germline CDR1 SGHTA, CDR2 FQGTGA. As DNA, the CDR3 is TGTGCCAGCAGCCCACTGGGACTAGCGGGAGGACGGAATGAGCAGTTCTTC. Its protein is CASSPLGLAGGRNEQFF.

The rearrangement uses TRBV6-1 and TRBJ2-7; 7 bases are shared with TRBD2. Unmatched junction bases numbered 0, after V lost 3 bases and J lost 1 base. CDR3 length: 13 residues. Germline V gives CDR1 MNHNS, CDR2 SASEGT. DNA for the CDR3: TGTGCCAGCAGTGAGCGGGGGTCCTACGAGCAGTACTTC. Translation gives CASSERGSYEQYF.

The chain has TRBV2 and TRBJ1-5; the D gene is possibly TRBD1 (5 bases). The CDR3 spans 14 residues. Looked up from germline, CDR1 is SNHLY and CDR2 is FYNNEI. V was trimmed by 4 bases and J by 6 bases, leaving 13 bases between them. CDR3 bases: TGTGCCAGCAGTGTTGAACAGGTGGGTCAGCCCCAGCATTTT. Residues: CASSVEQVGQPQHF.

This clone was detected once. The chain couples TRBV7-6 to TRBJ2-5, with 13 bases that match TRBD2. The J segment lost 5 bases and the V segment lost 5 bases, leaving 14 bases of the junction unmatched. Germline V gives CDR1 SGHVS, CDR2 FNYEAQ. The CDR3 extends over 18 amino acids. The CDR3 DNA sequence: TGTGCCAGCAGCCCAGGACTAGCGGGAGCTGGGGGTGGCGAGACCCAGTACTTC. Amino acids: CASSPGLAGAGGGETQYF.

This clone was picked up a small number of times. This sequence joins TRBV5-4 and TRBJ1-5; tentatively, D is TRBD1 (5 bases). This CDR3 has 14 amino acids. The V end lost 0 bases, the J end lost 7 bases, and 11 bases lay between the germline ends. Germline V gene sequence: CDR1 SGHNT, CDR2 YYREEE (reference sequence). The CDR3 DNA is TGTGCCAGCAGCTTGGCGGGGAGGGACCAGCCCCAGCATTTT. It is translated as CASSLAGRDQPQHF.

This clone was seen only a few times. J is TRBJ1-6 and V is TRBV11-2; D uncertain. Trimming pared 2 bases from V and 6 bases from J, leaving 2 bases between. This CDR3 is built from 12 residues. Per germline, CDR1 SGHAT and CDR2 FQNNGV. DNA for the CDR3: TGTGCCAGCAGCTTACGTAATTCACCCCTCCACTTT. It yields the protein CASSLRNSPLHF. The variable domain in full, completed from reference TRBV11-2 and TRBJ1-6, reads EAGVAQSPRYKIIEKRQSVAFWCNPISGHATLYWYQQILGQGPKLLIQFQNNGVVDDSQLPKDRFSAERLKGVDSTLKIQPAKLEDSAVYLCASSLRNSPLHFGNGTRLTVT.

The chain recombines TRBV5-4 with TRBJ2-3, with 8 bases aligning to TRBD2. Germline assignment: CDR1 SGHNT and CDR2 YYREEE (reference sequence). The CDR3 spans 15 residues. The junction had 7 bases not matched to a gene; V was cut back by 4 bases and J by 3 bases. DNA of the CDR3: TGTGCCAGCAGCCGCGGTAGCGGGGAAACAGATACGCAGTATTTT. Its protein is CASSRGSGETDTQYF.